These 32 T cell receptor beta chains were all obtained from the same sample, sequenced in a study of T cell responses to AZD1222 COVID-19 vaccine. Assay: immunoSEQ multiplex PCR; the TCRdb copy retains only in-frame clones and omits some. The data hold more than 30,000 clones, with 70% to 90% observed a single time. The sample here was peripheral blood, taken 28 days after the second AZD1222 dose. The receptors were gathered from an adult who received the AZD1222 COVID-19 vaccine.

This clone came up once. The genes are TRBV18 and TRBJ1-6; D gene ambiguous. The CDR3 spans 13 residues. V lost 6 bases and J lost 10, with 13 bases in between. Looked up from germline, CDR1 is KGHSH and CDR2 is LQKENI. For the CDR3, the DNA is TGTGCCAGCTCCCCATCTTTAGCCTCACCCCTCCACTTT. Protein product: CASSPSLASPLHF.

The rearrangement joins TRBV19 to TRBJ1-2; 7 nucleotides agree with TRBD1. The germline CDR1 and CDR2 sequences are LNHDA and SQIVND (reference sequence). The CDR3 runs 16 residues. The V gene end was trimmed by 6 bases and the J gene end by 2 bases; junction bases not matched to a gene: 12. Here the CDR3 reads CASRNGGDSWNYGYTF. CDR3 nucleotide sequence: TGTGCCAGTAGGAACGGTGGGGACAGTTGGAACTATGGCTACACCTTC.

J is TRBJ1-1 and V is TRBV19; D is perhaps TRBD1 (5 bases). In germline, CDR1 is LNHDA, CDR2 SQIVND (reference sequence). This CDR3 is 16 amino acids long. Trimming took off 3 bases at V and 5 bases at J, with 19 bases between the two ends. CDR3 nucleotides: TGTGCCAGTAGTATTTCAGACAGCCTTCCCCAAACTGAAGCTTTCTTT. Its protein is CASSISDSLPQTEAFF.

The chain carries TRBV5-1 and TRBJ2-7; 8 bases fit TRBD1. V was clipped by 5 bases and J by 4 bases; unmatched bases: 11. Germline loops: CDR1 SGHRS, CDR2 YFSETQ. CDR3 size: 15 residues. The CDR3 nucleotides read TGCGCCAGCAGAGAGGGCTACAGGGGGAGGTACGAGCAGTACTTC. It yields the protein CASREGYRGRYEQYF.

This clone was seen a few times. The genes are TRBV30 and TRBJ1-2; no reliable D call. Trimming removed 4 bases at V and 5 bases at J, with 8 bases between. The CDR3 runs 11 residues. The germline V gene encodes CDR1 GTSNPN and CDR2 SVGIG (reference sequence). The CDR3 bases are TGTGCCTGGACCCAAGGGTATGGCTACACCTTC. Protein: CAWTQGYGYTF.

The genes are TRBV7-9 and TRBJ2-7, with TRBD2 identical over 9 bases. V lost 3 bases to trimming and J lost 0 bases; unmatched junction nucleotides: 15. Germline CDR1 SEHNR, CDR2 FQNEAQ (reference sequence). This CDR3 contains 19 residues. The CDR3 coding sequence is TGTGCCAGCAGCTTCCCCGGGGTAGCGGGGGCCTTGAGCTCCTACGAGCAGTACTTC. Protein product: CASSFPGVAGALSSYEQYF.

J is TRBJ2-5 and V is TRBV2, with a possible D match to TRBD1 (6 bases). Per germline, CDR1 SNHLY and CDR2 FYNNEI. There are 14 residues in the CDR3. With 7 bases removed from V and 1 base from J, the gap between germline ends came to 13 bases. As DNA, the CDR3 is TGTGCCAGCACTTTGACAGGACCCCAAGAGACCCAGTACTTC. Encoded protein: CASTLTGPQETQYF.

CDR3 sequence reads: CASSASGRFGYTF. As DNA, the CDR3 is TGTGCCAGCAGCGCCTCAGGGCGGTTTGGCTACACCTTC. The rearrangement uses TRBV7-2 and TRBJ1-2, with D tentatively TRBD1 (5 bases). CDR3 length: 13 residues. Trimming cost V 5 bases and J 7 bases, with 14 bases left between them. Germline V lookup: CDR1 SGHTA, CDR2 FQGNSA.

This rearrangement joins TRBV2 to TRBJ2-2; the D gene is possibly TRBD2 (6 bases). Trimming shortened V by 3 bases and J by 5 bases, and 10 bases separated the two germline ends. CDR3 length: 14 amino acids. CDR1 and CDR2 (germline): SNHLY, FYNNEI. The CDR3 region is CASSDPGETGELFF. CDR3 DNA sequence: TGTGCCAGCAGTGACCCGGGGGAAACCGGGGAGCTGTTTTTT.

The V gene is TRBV6-5, the J gene TRBJ1-2; D is ambiguous. Germline values: CDR1 MNHEY, CDR2 SVGAGI. The CDR3 is 14 residues long. V was shortened by 6 bases and J by 7 bases, with 18 bases between the two germline ends. The CDR3: CASSRRGSFSGYTF. CDR3 sequence (DNA): TGTGCCAGCAGCCGAAGAGGCTCCTTCTCTGGCTACACCTTC.

The CDR3 loop reads CASSFIGAGANVLTF. The DNA for the CDR3 is TGTGCCAGCAGTTTCATCGGGGCTGGGGCCAACGTCCTGACTTTC. The genes are TRBV28 and TRBJ2-6; D possibly corresponds to TRBD2 (5 bases). Germline lookup yields CDR1 MDHEN and CDR2 SYDVKM. The CDR3 covers 15 residues. The germline V and J ends were trimmed by 3 bases and 2 bases, with 8 bases remaining between them. Filled out from reference TRBV28 and TRBJ2-6, the complete variable domain reads DVKVTQSSRYLVKRTGEKVFLECVQDMDHENMFWYRQDPGLGLRLIYFSYDVKMKEKGDIPEGYSVSREKKERFSLILESASTNQTSMYLCASSFIGAGANVLTFGAGSRLTVL.

The chain couples TRBV5-1 to TRBJ1-1; no reliable D call. CDR1 and CDR2 (germline): SGHRS, YFSETQ. The CDR3 is 14 residues long. The V end was cut by 6 bases, the J end by 2 bases, with 14 bases between. The CDR3 nucleotides read TGCGCCAGCATGGCAGCTACCGCCAACACTGAAGCTTTCTTT. Translating it yields CASMAATANTEAFF.

This clone was observed a single time. This sequence joins TRBV19 and TRBJ1-4; D is uncertain. Trimming left V 4 bases short and J 7 bases short, with 16 bases between. This CDR3 spans 15 amino acids. CDR1 is LNHDA, CDR2 SQIVND, per germline (reference sequence). In DNA form, the CDR3 reads TGTGCCAGTAGTAATCCGAGGACGGCCAGTGAAAAACTGTTTTTT. As protein: CASSNPRTASEKLFF.

The CDR3 sequence: CASSLGLLEQYF. CDR3 DNA: TGTGCCAGCAGCTTAGGCCTTCTTGAGCAGTACTTC. The chain is built from TRBV13 and TRBJ2-7; D is unclear. This CDR3 is 12 amino acids long. CDR1 is PRHDT, CDR2 FYEKMQ, per germline (reference sequence). Trimming left V 0 bases short and J 7 bases short, with 7 bases between.

The rearrangement links TRBV7-2 to TRBJ2-5; maybe TRBD1 (6 bases). Per the germline V gene, CDR1 is SGHTA and CDR2 is FQGNSA. This CDR3 is built from 14 residues. Trimming pared 2 bases from V and 5 bases from J, leaving 12 bases between. The CDR3, as DNA: TGTGCCAGCAGCTTAATGGGGGCGCGGGAGACCCAGTACTTC. It is translated as CASSLMGARETQYF. Supplemented by reference TRBV7-2 and TRBJ2-5, the full variable domain reads GAGVSQSPSNKVTEKGKDVELRCDPISGHTALYWYRQSLGQGLEFLIYFQGNSAPDKSGLPSDRFSAERTGGSVSTLTIQRTQQEDSAVYLCASSLMGARETQYFGPGTRLLVL.

This chain connects TRBV12-3 or TRBV12-4 to TRBJ1-3; D not certain. CDR3 size: 13 residues. V lost 3 bases to trimming and J lost 0 bases, with 3 bases between them. The CDR3 DNA reads TGTGCCAGCAGTTTCAACTCTGGAAACACCATATATTTT. Its protein product is CASSFNSGNTIYF.

This clone was counted a single time. The rearrangement joins TRBV18 to TRBJ1-3; D may be TRBD1 (5 bases). The germline gives CDR1 KGHSH, CDR2 LQKENI. The germline V and J ends were trimmed by 2 bases and 4 bases, with 18 bases remaining between them. The CDR3 totals 17 residues. As DNA, the CDR3 is TGTGCCAGCTCACCAGGGGCTGCCTCTACCCTGGGAAACACCATATATTTT. It translates to CASSPGAASTLGNTIYF.

This rearrangement joins TRBV4-3 to TRBJ1-2, with no clear D. V was clipped by 2 bases and J by 8 bases, with 9 bases between them. Germline CDR1 is LGHNA and CDR2 is YSLEER. The CDR3 consists of 12 residues. CDR3 residues: CASSQQMGGYTF. CDR3 in DNA: TGCGCCAGCAGCCAACAAATGGGAGGCTACACCTTC.

DNA of the CDR3: TGTGCCAGCAGCTTAGGGGTAAACGAGCAGTACTTC. Protein product: CASSLGVNEQYF. V usage is TRBV7-9 and J usage is TRBJ2-7; no clear D. The V gene lost 1 base and the J gene lost 5 bases, with 6 bases spanning the gap. The CDR3 runs to 12 residues. Germline V gives CDR1 SEHNR, CDR2 FQNEAQ (reference sequence).

This clone was found a few times. The rearrangement joins TRBV7-9 to TRBJ1-3, with D hard to call. The CDR3 is 14 amino acids. Germline V gene lookup returns CDR1 SEHNR and CDR2 FQNEAQ (reference sequence). Trimming shortened V by 9 bases and J by 0 bases, and 12 bases separated the two germline ends. CDR3 protein: CASLEGRSGNTIYF. The CDR3 region has the DNA TGTGCCAGTCTCGAGGGTCGCTCTGGAAACACCATATATTTT.

The CDR3 DNA follows: TGCGCCAGCAGCTTTCAGACAACGAACACTGAAGCTTTCTTT. It is translated as CASSFQTTNTEAFF. The chain recombines TRBV5-1 with TRBJ1-1; D is unclear. Germline V gene data show CDR1 as SGHRS and CDR2 as YFSETQ. Trimming shortened V by 2 bases and J by 1 base, and 9 bases separated the two germline ends. The CDR3 is made up of 14 amino acids.

The chain recombines TRBV19 with TRBJ2-5; D might be TRBD2 (7 bases). The CDR3 runs 13 residues. CDR1 is LNHDA and CDR2 is SQIVND in the germline V gene (reference sequence). V was clipped by 9 bases and J by 5 bases, with 16 bases between them. As DNA, the CDR3 is TGTGCCAGCCGGGGGGCCGGGCCGGAGACCCAGTACTTC. This gives the protein CASRGAGPETQYF.

The chain links TRBV5-1 to TRBJ2-7; D assignment may be TRBD1 or TRBD2 (6 bases each). This CDR3 has 15 residues. Germline V gene sequence: CDR1 SGHRS, CDR2 YFSETQ. The V end lost 5 bases, the J end lost 3 bases, and 18 bases lay between the germline ends. The CDR3: CASRGGPGSLYEQYF. CDR3 coding DNA: TGCGCCAGCAGAGGGGGGCCAGGGTCGCTCTACGAGCAGTACTTC.

This chain uses TRBV5-5 with TRBJ2-5; either TRBD1 or TRBD2 may fit D (5 bases each). This CDR3 spans 16 amino acids. CDR1 SGHKS and CDR2 YYEKEE come from the germline V gene (reference sequence). V was clipped by 4 bases and J by 1 base, with 17 bases between them. The CDR3 bases are TGTGCCAGCAGCCACTGGAAAGGGACGGGCCAAGAGACCCAGTACTTC. This sequence encodes CASSHWKGTGQETQYF.

In this sample, this clone turned up once. The V gene is TRBV27, the J gene TRBJ1-1; unclear D gene. V lost 6 bases to trimming and J lost 5 bases, with 13 bases between them. This CDR3 has 13 amino acids. Germline V CDR1 and CDR2: MNHEY, SMNVEV (reference sequence). The CDR3 coding sequence is TGTGCCAGCAGCCACGATTGGGTAACTGAAGCTTTCTTT. Its translation: CASSHDWVTEAFF.

The rearrangement joins TRBV10-3 to TRBJ1-3; no firm D call. There are 13 residues in the CDR3. V was trimmed by 7 bases and J by 8 bases, leaving 15 bases between them. In germline, CDR1 is ENHRY, CDR2 SYGVKD. The CDR3 DNA follows: TGTGCCATCAACGGACCGCCGGCTGACACCATATATTTT. This gives the protein CAINGPPADTIYF.

The chain has TRBV27 and TRBJ2-7; D gene uncertain. The V gene lost 6 bases and the J gene lost 0 bases, with 15 bases spanning the gap. The CDR3 extends over 15 amino acids. CDR1 is MNHEY, CDR2 SMNVEV, per germline (reference sequence). CDR3 in amino acids: CASRSEPTSSYEQYF. Written as DNA, the CDR3 is TGTGCCAGCAGATCGGAGCCCACGAGCTCCTACGAGCAGTACTTC.

This rearrangement joins TRBV19 to TRBJ2-7; 16 nucleotides match TRBD2. This CDR3 contains 15 residues. Germline-derived CDR1 and CDR2 are LNHDA and SQIVND (reference sequence). After removal of 5 bases from V and 11 bases from J, the junction contained 9 bases not matched to a gene. The CDR3 here is CASSSSGTSGGAEYF. Written as DNA, the CDR3 is TGTGCCAGTAGTTCATCCGGGACTAGCGGGGGGGCCGAGTACTTC.

The chain uses TRBV6-6 and TRBJ1-5, with 8 bases identical to TRBD1. The germline V gene has CDR1 MNHNY and CDR2 SVGAGI (reference sequence). The CDR3 loop spans 13 amino acids. The V gene end was trimmed by 6 bases and the J gene end by 6 bases; junction bases not matched to a gene: 4. The CDR3 DNA sequence: TGTGCCAGCAGGACAGGGGTGGGTCAGCCCCAGCATTTT. Amino acid sequence: CASRTGVGQPQHF.

The V gene is TRBV21-1, the J gene TRBJ1-3; the table's D call TRBD1 went unverified against the DNA. TRBV21-1 is a known pseudogene. This CDR3 region has 19 residues. The CDR3 loop reads CASSKGGDRNYYSGNTIYF. The CDR3 nucleotides read TGTGCCAGCAGCAAAGGGGGGGACAGGAACTATTACTCTGGAAACACCATATATTTT.

V usage is TRBV19 and J usage is TRBJ1-1, with TRBD1 matching 9 bases. Losses at the gene ends were 6 bases for V and 2 bases for J; bases not matched to a gene: 10. The V gene's germline CDR1 is LNHDA and CDR2 SQIVND (reference sequence). The CDR3 covers 16 residues. The CDR3 DNA is TGTGCCAGTAGCAACATCGGGACAGGGCGTAACACTGAAGCTTTCTTT. This translates into CASSNIGTGRNTEAFF.

V usage is TRBV10-3 and J usage is TRBJ2-2; TRBD2 agrees at 8 bases. The CDR3 totals 14 residues. Germline CDR1 and CDR2: ENHRY and SYGVKD. V lost 5 bases to trimming and J lost 2 bases; unmatched junction nucleotides: 1. The DNA for the CDR3 is TGTGCCATCAGTAGCGGGGGCAACACCGGGGAGCTGTTTTTT. Its protein product is CAISSGGNTGELFF.